These T cell receptor beta chains were read from a single sample in a study of CD8 T cells in ankylosing spondylitis. TCRdb redid the calling of the 5' RACE reads with MiXCR, one entry per CDR3 protein. Altogether approximately 300,000 distinct CDR3 sequences are present, 7% to 9% being singletons, with the ten largest covering about 14%. The sample consisted of blood, either unsorted or a sorted T cell fraction (not recorded which). These receptor sequences come from a male donor with ankylosing spondylitis. CDR3s leave out the opening cysteine and the closing phenylalanine or tryptophan. Fields, in order: CDR3 protein, V gene.

ASSIGDSRSGANVLT	TRBV19
ASSLTPTGGSYEQY	TRBV5-1
ASSPSRPTPPDTQY	TRBV7-9
ASTQGLLDTDTQY	TRBV7-2
ASSLSAWYGYT	TRBV27
ASAFSLGDLGETQY	TRBV28
ASSQDIAGGNQPQH	TRBV3-1
ATSRGSNEKLF	TRBV15
ASSLVSFEANVLT	TRBV5-1
ASRKTRDYPSTDTQY	TRBV5-1
SASTGGLQPQH	TRBV20-1
ASTQLRDHGELF	TRBV7-2
ASSFRLAGIYEQY	TRBV28
ASSQVVSGANVLT	TRBV3-1
ASTPSGSSYNEQF	TRBV5-1
SARQGVQEKLF	TRBV20-1
ASSPTSGKNIQY	TRBV18
SARVLAGGPSTDTQY	TRBV20-1
ASIVMLGQGIFSYEQY	TRBV5-5
ASSLESWTVGNTIY	TRBV5-1
ASSSTRTGGIYEQY	TRBV27
ASRERRNTGELF	TRBV27
SLRPASYNEQF	TRBV20-1
ASSEVGPLGELF	TRBV13
ASSWGPSYEQY	TRBV5-1
ASSLQGYGEQF	TRBV2
ASSGQFFHEQY	TRBV12-3/TRBV12-4
ASSLLRSSYNEQF	TRBV7-9
ASSIVAGASTNTGELF	TRBV19
ASSPPGQGGVYGYT	TRBV18
ASSRANTDTQY	TRBV28
SVVRREGFGYT	TRBV29-1
ASSLLAGHTGELF	TRBV27
ASTASGSPSSYNEQF	TRBV28
ASSLVNRADTEAF	TRBV7-2
AGGGTGDYNEQF	TRBV2
ASSYVGGRSSYEQY	TRBV7-9
ASSPQTGPYNSPLH	TRBV18
SVDEQF	TRBV29-1
ASSLLGASTDTQY	TRBV28
ASSSPNTDTQY	TRBV7-8
ASLAGGSIGTDTQY	TRBV5-1
ASRRDSSGNTIY	TRBV12-3/TRBV12-4
ASSLEGTGPGYIQY	TRBV5-1
ASSWSQPTGELF	TRBV12-3/TRBV12-4
SVGEKAGPTDTQY	TRBV20-1
ASSPRTDQNSYEQY	TRBV5-1
ASSSRRIDRGWSYNEQF	TRBV11-2